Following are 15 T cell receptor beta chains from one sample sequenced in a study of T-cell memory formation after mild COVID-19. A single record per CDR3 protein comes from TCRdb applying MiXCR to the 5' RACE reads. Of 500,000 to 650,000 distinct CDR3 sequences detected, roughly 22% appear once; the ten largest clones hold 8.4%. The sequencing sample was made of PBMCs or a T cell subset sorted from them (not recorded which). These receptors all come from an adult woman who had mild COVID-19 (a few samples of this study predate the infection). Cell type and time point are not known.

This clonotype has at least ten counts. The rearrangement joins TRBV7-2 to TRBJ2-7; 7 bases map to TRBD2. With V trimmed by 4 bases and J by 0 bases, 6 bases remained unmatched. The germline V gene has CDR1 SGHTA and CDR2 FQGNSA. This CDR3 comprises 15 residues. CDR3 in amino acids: CASSSVGGSSYEQYF. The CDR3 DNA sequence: TGTGCCAGCAGCTCGGTAGGCGGGAGCTCCTACGAGCAGTACTTC. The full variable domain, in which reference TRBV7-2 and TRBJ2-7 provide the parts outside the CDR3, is GAGVSQSPSNKVTEKGKDVELRCDPISGHTALYWYRQSLGQGLEFLIYFQGNSAPDKSGLPSDRFSAERTGGSVSTLTIQRTQQEDSAVYLCASSSVGGSSYEQYFGPGTRLTVT.

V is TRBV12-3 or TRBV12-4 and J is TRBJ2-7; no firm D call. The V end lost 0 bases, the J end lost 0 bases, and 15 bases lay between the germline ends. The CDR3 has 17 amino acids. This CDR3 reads CASSLAGLPSGSYEQYF. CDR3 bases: TGTGCCAGCAGTTTAGCCGGCCTTCCGTCCGGCTCCTACGAGCAGTACTTC.

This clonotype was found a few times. As DNA, the CDR3 is TGCGCCAGCAGCTTGGGTGGCGGGGGGACCTACGAGCAGTACTTC. Protein sequence: CASSLGGGGTYEQYF. The rearrangement links TRBV5-1 to TRBJ2-7; 8 positions agree with TRBD2. This CDR3 is 15 amino acids long. The germline V gene encodes CDR1 SGHRS and CDR2 YFSETQ. The trim removed 0 bases at V and 2 bases at J, leaving 4 bases unmatched.

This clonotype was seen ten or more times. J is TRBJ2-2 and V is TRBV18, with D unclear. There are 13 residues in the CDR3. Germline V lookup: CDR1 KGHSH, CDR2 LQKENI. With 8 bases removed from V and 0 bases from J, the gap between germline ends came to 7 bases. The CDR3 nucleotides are TGTGCCAGCAGCCCTCCGAACACCGGGGAGCTGTTTTTT. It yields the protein CASSPPNTGELFF.

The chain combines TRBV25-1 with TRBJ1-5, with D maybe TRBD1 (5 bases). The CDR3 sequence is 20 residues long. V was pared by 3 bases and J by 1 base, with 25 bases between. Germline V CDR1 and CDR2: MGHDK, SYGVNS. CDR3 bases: TGTGCCAGCAGTGACTCTCGAATTTCGCCACCATGGGGGAGCAATCAGCCCCAGCATTTT. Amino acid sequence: CASSDSRISPPWGSNQPQHF. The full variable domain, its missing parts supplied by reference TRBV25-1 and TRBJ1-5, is EADIYQTPRYLVIGTGKKITLECSQTMGHDKMYWYQQDPGMELHLIHYSYGVNSTEKGDLSSESTVSRIRTEHFPLTLESARPSHTSQYLCASSDSRISPPWGSNQPQHFGDGTRLSIL.

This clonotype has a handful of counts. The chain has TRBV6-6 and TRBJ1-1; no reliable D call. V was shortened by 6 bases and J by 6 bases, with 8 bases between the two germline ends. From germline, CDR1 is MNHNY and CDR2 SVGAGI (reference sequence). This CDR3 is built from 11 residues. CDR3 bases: TGTGCCAGCAGAGGACCTCCTGAAGCTTTCTTT. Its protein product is CASRGPPEAFF.

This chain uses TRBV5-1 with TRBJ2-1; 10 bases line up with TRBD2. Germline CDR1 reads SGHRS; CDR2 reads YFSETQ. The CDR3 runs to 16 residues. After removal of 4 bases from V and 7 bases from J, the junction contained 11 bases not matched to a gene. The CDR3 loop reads CASSLNASGRGNEQFF. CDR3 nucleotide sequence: TGCGCCAGCAGCCTGAACGCGAGCGGGAGGGGAAATGAGCAGTTCTTC.

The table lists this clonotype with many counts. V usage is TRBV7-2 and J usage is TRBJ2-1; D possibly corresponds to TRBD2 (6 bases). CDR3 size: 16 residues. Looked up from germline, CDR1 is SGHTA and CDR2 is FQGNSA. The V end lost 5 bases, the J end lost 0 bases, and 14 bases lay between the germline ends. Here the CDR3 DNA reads TGTGCCAGCAGCATCCGGGAGCAGTTCTCCTACAATGAGCAGTTCTTC. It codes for CASSIREQFSYNEQFF.

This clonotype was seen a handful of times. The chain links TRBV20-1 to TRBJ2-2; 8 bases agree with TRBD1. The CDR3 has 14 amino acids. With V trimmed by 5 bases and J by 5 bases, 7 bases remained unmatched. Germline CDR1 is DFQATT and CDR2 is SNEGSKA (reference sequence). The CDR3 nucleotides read TGCAGTGCTTACCAGGGGGCTGGGACCGGGGAGCTGTTTTTT. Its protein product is CSAYQGAGTGELFF.

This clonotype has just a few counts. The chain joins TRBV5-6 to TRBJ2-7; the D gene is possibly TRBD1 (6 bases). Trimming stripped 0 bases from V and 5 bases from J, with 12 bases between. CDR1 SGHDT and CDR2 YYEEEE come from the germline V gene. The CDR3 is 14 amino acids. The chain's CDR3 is CASSLAGAGHEQYF. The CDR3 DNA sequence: TGTGCCAGCAGCTTGGCAGGGGCTGGACACGAGCAGTACTTC.

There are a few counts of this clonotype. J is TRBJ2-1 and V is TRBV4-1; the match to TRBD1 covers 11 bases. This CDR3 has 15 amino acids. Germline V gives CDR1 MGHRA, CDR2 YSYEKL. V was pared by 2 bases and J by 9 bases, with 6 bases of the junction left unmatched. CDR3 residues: CASSQWDRGLSEQFF. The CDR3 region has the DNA TGCGCCAGCAGCCAATGGGACAGGGGGTTAAGTGAGCAGTTCTTC.

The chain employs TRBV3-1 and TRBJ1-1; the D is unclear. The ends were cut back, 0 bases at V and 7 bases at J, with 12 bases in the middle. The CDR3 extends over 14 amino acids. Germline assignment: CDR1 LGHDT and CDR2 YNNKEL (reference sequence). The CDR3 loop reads CASSQDLASGEAFF. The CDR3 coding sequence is TGTGCCAGCAGCCAAGATTTGGCTAGCGGTGAAGCTTTCTTT.

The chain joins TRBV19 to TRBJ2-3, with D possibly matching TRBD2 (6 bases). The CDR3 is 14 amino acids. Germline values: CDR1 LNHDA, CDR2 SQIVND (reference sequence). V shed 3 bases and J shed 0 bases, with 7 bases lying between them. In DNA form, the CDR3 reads TGTGCCAGTAGTATGGCGGGGAGCACAGATACGCAGTATTTT. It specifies CASSMAGSTDTQYF.

The CDR3 coding sequence is TGTGCCAGTAGTAGGCCCCCGGGCAGGGTTGTGAGTGAGGATGAGCAGTTCTTC. Translated: CASSRPPGRVVSEDEQFF. The chain uses TRBV19 and TRBJ2-1; tentatively, D is TRBD1 (5 bases). This CDR3 region has 18 residues. Trimming took 4 bases from V and 8 from J, leaving 27 bases between them. The germline gives CDR1 LNHDA, CDR2 SQIVND (reference sequence). Filled out from reference TRBV19 and TRBJ2-1, the complete variable domain reads DGGITQSPKYLFRKEGQNVTLSCEQNLNHDAMYWYRQDPGQGLRLIYYSQIVNDFQKGDIAEGYSVSREKKESFPLTVTSAQKNPTAFYLCASSRPPGRVVSEDEQFFGPGTRLTVL.

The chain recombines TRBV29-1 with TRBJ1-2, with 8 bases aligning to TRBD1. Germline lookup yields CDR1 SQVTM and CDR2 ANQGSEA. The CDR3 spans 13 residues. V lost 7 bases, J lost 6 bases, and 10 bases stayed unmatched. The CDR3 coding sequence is TGCAGCGGAACAACGGACAGGGATGATGGCTACACCTTC. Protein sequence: CSGTTDRDDGYTF.